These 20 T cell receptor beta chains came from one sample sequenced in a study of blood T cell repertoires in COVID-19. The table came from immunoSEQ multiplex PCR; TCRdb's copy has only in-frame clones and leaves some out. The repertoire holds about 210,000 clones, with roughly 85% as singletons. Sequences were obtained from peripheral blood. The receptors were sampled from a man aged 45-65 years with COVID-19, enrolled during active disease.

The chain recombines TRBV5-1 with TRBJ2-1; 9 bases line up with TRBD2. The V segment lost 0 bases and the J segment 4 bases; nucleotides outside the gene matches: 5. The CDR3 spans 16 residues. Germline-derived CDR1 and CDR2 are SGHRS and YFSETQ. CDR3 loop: CASSLAGTSGYNEQFF. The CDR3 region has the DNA TGCGCCAGCAGCTTGGCGGGAACTAGCGGGTACAATGAGCAGTTCTTC. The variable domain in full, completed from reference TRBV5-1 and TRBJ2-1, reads KAGVTQTPRYLIKTRGQQVTLSCSPISGHRSVSWYQQTPGQGLQFLFEYFSETQRNKGNFPGRFSGRQFSNSRSEMNVSTLELGDSALYLCASSLAGTSGYNEQFFGPGTRLTVL.

CDR3 in amino acids: CASSEGLWGGKLFF. CDR3 DNA sequence: TGTGCCAGCAGTGAGGGACTCTGGGGCGGAAAACTGTTTTTT. The chain is built from TRBV2 and TRBJ1-4; D may be TRBD1 (5 bases). CDR1 and CDR2 (germline): SNHLY, FYNNEI. The CDR3 spans 14 residues. V was trimmed by 3 bases and J by 10 bases, leaving 15 bases between them.

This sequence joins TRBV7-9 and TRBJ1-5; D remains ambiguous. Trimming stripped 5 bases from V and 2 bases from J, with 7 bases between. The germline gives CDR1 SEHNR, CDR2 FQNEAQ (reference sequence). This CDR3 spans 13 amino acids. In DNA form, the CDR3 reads TGTGCCAGCAGCCAACACGGCAATCAGCCCCAGCATTTT. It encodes CASSQHGNQPQHF.

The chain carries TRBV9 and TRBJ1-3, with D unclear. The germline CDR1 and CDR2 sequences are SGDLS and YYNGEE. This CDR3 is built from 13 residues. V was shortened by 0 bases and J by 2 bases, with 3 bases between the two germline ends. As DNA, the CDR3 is TGTGCCAGCAGCGTAGTAGCTGGAAACACCATATATTTT. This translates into CASSVVAGNTIYF.

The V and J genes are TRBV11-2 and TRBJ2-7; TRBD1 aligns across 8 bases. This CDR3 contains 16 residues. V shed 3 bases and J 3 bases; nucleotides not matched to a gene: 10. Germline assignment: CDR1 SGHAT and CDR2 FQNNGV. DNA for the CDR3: TGTGCCAGCAGCTTGAACCCAGGGGGCGCAGGCTACGAGCAGTACTTC. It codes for CASSLNPGGAGYEQYF.

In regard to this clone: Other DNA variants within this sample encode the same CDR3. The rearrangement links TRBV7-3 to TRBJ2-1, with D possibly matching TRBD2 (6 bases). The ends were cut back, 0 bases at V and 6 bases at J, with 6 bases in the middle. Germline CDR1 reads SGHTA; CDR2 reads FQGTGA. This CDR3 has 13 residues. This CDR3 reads CASSLTGGNEQFF. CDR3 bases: TGTGCCAGCAGCTTAACCGGGGGCAATGAGCAGTTCTTC. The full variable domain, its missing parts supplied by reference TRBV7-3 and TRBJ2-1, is GAGVSQTPSNKVTEKGKYVELRCDPISGHTALYWYRQSLGQGPEFLIYFQGTGAADDSGLPNDRFFAVRPEGSVSTLKIQRTERGDSAVYLCASSLTGGNEQFFGPGTRLTVL.

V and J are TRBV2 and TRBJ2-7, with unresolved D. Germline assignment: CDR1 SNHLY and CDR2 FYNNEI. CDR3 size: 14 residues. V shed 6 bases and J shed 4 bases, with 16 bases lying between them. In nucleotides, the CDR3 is TGTGCCAGCAGCGATGCGCCAAAAGTTTACGAGCAGTACTTC. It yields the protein CASSDAPKVYEQYF.

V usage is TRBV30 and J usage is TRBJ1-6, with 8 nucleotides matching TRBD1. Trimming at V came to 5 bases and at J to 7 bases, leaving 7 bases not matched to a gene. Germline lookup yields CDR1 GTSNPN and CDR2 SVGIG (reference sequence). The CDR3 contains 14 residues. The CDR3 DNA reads TGTGCCTGGTCCCCGGGACAGGAAAATTCACCCCTCCACTTT. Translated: CAWSPGQENSPLHF. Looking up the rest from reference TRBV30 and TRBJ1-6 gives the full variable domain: SQTIHQWPATLVQPVGSPLSLECTVEGTSNPNLYWYRQAAGRGLQLLFYSVGIGQISSEVPQNLSASRPQDRQFILSSKKLLLSDSGFYLCAWSPGQENSPLHFGNGTRLTVT.

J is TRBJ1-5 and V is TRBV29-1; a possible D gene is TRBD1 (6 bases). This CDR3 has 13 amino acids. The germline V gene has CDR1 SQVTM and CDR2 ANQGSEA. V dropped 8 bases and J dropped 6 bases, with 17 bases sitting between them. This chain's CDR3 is CSITTGTRQPQHF. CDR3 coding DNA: TGCAGCATAACCACAGGGACCCGTCAGCCCCAGCATTTT. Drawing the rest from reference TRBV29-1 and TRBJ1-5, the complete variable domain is SAVISQKPSRDICQRGTSLTIQCQVDSQVTMMFWYRQQPGQSLTLIATANQGSEATYESGFVIDKFPISRPNLTFSTLTVSNMSPEDSSIYLCSITTGTRQPQHFGDGTRLSIL.

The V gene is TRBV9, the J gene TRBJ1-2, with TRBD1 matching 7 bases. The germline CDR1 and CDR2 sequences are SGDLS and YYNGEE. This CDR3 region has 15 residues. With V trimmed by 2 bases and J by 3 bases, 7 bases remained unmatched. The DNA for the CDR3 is TGTGCCAGCAGCGTTGGACAGGCTACTTACTATGGCTACACCTTC. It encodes CASSVGQATYYGYTF.

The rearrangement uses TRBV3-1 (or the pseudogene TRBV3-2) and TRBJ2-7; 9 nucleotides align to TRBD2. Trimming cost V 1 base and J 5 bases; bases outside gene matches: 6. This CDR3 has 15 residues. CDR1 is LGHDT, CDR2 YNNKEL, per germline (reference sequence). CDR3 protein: CASSQVSGTSHEQYF. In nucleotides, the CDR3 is TGTGCCAGCAGCCAAGTCTCCGGGACTAGCCACGAGCAGTACTTC.

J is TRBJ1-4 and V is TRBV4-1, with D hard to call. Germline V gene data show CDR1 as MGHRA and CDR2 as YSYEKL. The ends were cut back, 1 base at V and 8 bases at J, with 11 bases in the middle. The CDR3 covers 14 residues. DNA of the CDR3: TGCGCCAGCAGCCAAGGGCTTTACAAGGAAAAACTGTTTTTT. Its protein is CASSQGLYKEKLFF.

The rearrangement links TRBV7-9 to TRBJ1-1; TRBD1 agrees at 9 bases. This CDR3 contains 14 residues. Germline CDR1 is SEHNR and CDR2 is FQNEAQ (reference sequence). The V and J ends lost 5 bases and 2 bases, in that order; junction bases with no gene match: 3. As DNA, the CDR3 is TGTGCCAGCAGCCCGGGACAGGGAAACACTGAAGCTTTCTTT. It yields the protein CASSPGQGNTEAFF.

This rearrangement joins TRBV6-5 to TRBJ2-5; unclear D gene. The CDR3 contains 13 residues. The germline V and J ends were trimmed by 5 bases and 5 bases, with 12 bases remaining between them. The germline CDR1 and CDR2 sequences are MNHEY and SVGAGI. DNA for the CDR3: TGTGCCAGCAGTCGGAGTTACTGGGAGACCCAGTACTTC. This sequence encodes CASSRSYWETQYF.

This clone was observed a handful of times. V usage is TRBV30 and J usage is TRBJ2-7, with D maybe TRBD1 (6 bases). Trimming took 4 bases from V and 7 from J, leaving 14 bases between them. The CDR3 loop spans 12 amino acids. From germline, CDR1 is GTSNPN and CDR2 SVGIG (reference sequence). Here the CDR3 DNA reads TGTGCCTGGACCCTAACAGGGTTTGAGCAGTACTTC. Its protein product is CAWTLTGFEQYF.

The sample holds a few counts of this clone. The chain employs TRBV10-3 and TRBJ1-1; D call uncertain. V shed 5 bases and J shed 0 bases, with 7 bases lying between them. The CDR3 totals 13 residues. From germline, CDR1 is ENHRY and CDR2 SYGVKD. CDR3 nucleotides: TGTGCCATCAGTCCGGTGATGAACACTGAAGCTTTCTTT. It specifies CAISPVMNTEAFF.

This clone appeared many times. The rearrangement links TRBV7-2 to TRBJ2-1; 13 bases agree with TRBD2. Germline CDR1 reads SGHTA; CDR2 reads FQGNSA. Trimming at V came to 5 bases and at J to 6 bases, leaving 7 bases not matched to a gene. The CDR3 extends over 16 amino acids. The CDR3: CASSGQGLAGLNEQFF. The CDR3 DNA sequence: TGTGCCAGCAGCGGTCAGGGACTAGCGGGGCTCAATGAGCAGTTCTTC.

In nucleotides, the CDR3 is TGTGCCAGCAGCGCTCGGGGAATCACAGATACGCAGTATTTT. Residues: CASSARGITDTQYF. J is TRBJ2-3 and V is TRBV9, with D maybe TRBD2 (5 bases). CDR3 length: 14 amino acids. Germline CDR1 is SGDLS and CDR2 is YYNGEE. The V and J ends lost 3 bases and 2 bases respectively, with 10 bases between them.

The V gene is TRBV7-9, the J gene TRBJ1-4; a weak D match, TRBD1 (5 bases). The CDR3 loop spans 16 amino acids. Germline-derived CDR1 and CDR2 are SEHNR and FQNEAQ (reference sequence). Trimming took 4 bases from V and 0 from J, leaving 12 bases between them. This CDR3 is CASSSGDSTTNEKLFF. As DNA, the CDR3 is TGTGCCAGCAGCTCCGGGGACTCCACAACTAATGAAAAACTGTTTTTT. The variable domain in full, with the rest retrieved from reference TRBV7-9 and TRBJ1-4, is DTGVSQNPRHKITKRGQNVTFRCDPISEHNRLYWYRQTLGQGPEFLTYFQNEAQLEKSRLLSDRFSAERPKGSFSTLEIQRTEQGDSAMYLCASSSGDSTTNEKLFFGSGTQLSVL.

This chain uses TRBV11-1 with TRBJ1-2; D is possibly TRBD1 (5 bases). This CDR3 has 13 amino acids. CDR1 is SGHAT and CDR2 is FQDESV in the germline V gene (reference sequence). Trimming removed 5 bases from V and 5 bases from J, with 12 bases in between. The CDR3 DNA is TGTGCCAGCAGCCCCCCCGGGGGTTATGGCTACACCTTC. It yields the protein CASSPPGGYGYTF.